This T cell receptor beta chain was profiled in a study of T cells in narcolepsy. CDR1 SGHAT and CDR2 FQNNGV come from the germline V gene. The ends were cut back, 5 bases at V and 2 bases at J, with 6 bases in the middle. CDR3 length: 12 residues. Here immunoSEQ multiplex PCR was the method, and the copy in TCRdb shows in-frame clones only, minus some. The sample has fewer than 30,000 clones; 85% are singletons. The sample was CD45RA- memory CD4+ T cells from PBMCs. The origin of this receptor is a human donor with narcolepsy. This chain connects TRBV11-2 to TRBJ1-1; D not resolved. The CDR3 loop is CASSPHNTEAFF. CDR3 bases: TGTGCCAGCAGCCCACACAACACTGAAGCTTTCTTT.